The following is a T cell receptor (beta chain) sequence with its context. Its target is unknown. CDR3 length: 14 residues. Germline values: CDR1 MNHNY, CDR2 SVGAGI (reference sequence). The junction had 13 bases not matched to a gene; V was cut back by 6 bases and J by 11 bases. These data originate in a study of cytomegalovirus exposure and HLA in healthy donors. Healthy individuals who donated bone marrow served as the donors. Whole-study findings and limits: Later, TCR association rates were found to vary by HLA locus, highest for DRB1 and lowest for HLA-C.

Primers included in the PCR were 60 Vbeta and 13 Jbeta primers. Some clones are missing from TCRdb's copy, which holds only in-frame ones; the method was immunoSEQ multiplex PCR. The sample holds some 130,000 clones; 75% to 85% are singletons and the top ten take roughly 2.5%. Sequenced input: PBMCs. J is TRBJ2-1 and V is TRBV6-6, with 7 bases identical to TRBD1. This receptor was identified in a man aged 30 to 45 in good health and CMV-seronegative. CDR3 bases: TGTGCCAGCAGGCCACCCAGCACAGGGGCCAAGCAGTTCTTC. This gives the protein CASRPPSTGAKQFF.